These 5 T cell receptor beta chains share one sample of origin, sequenced in a study of blood T cell repertoires in COVID-19. Here immunoSEQ multiplex PCR was the method, and the copy in TCRdb shows in-frame clones only, minus some. The sample lists over 150,000 clones, roughly 88% occurring once. The sequencing input was peripheral blood. Every receptor here comes from a woman aged 60-70 years with acute or convalescent COVID-19.

The CDR3 bases are TGTGCCAGTAATCCCTTGGGACAGGGGGACTTCAATCAGCCCCAGCATTTT. Protein: CASNPLGQGDFNQPQHF. The chain recombines TRBV19 with TRBJ1-5, with 11 bases identical to TRBD1. Per germline, CDR1 LNHDA and CDR2 SQIVND (reference sequence). CDR3 size: 17 residues. V lost 7 bases and J lost 3; bases outside the gene matches: 11.

The J gene is TRBJ1-1, the V gene TRBV4-3; D gene ambiguous. Trimming left V 0 bases short and J 1 base short, with 9 bases between. Germline-derived CDR1 and CDR2 are LGHNA and YSLEER. CDR3 size: 15 residues. CDR3 residues: CASSQDPQANTEAFF. CDR3 nucleotides: TGCGCCAGCAGCCAAGACCCCCAAGCGAACACTGAAGCTTTCTTT.

The chain carries TRBV6-5 and TRBJ1-6; no clear D gene. In germline, CDR1 is MNHEY, CDR2 SVGAGI. CDR3 length equals 14 residues. Trimming left V 5 bases short and J 7 bases short, with 12 bases between. CDR3 in DNA: TGTGCCAGCAGTCTTTCGGGTGTAAATTCACCCCTCCACTTT. Encoded protein: CASSLSGVNSPLHF.

The chain is built from TRBV27 and TRBJ1-4; 8 nucleotides line up with TRBD1. Germline CDR1 reads MNHEY; CDR2 reads SMNVEV (reference sequence). The CDR3 runs to 15 residues. Trimming at V came to 5 bases and at J to 0 bases, leaving 2 bases not matched to a gene. The CDR3 protein is CASSLQGATNEKLFF. The CDR3 DNA reads TGTGCCAGCAGTCTACAGGGGGCAACTAATGAAAAACTGTTTTTT.

Only one count was recorded for this clone. The chain links TRBV6-5 to TRBJ1-3, with TRBD1 matching over 10 bases. In germline, CDR1 is MNHEY, CDR2 SVGAGI. The CDR3 runs 14 residues. The V gene end was trimmed by 6 bases and the J gene end by 3 bases; junction bases not matched to a gene: 2. CDR3 loop: CASSGTGVGNTIYF. The CDR3 DNA follows: TGTGCCAGCAGCGGGACAGGGGTTGGAAACACCATATATTTT.